These T cell receptor beta chains were read from a single sample in a study of T cells after somatic rescue of genetic block. This table comes from immunoSEQ multiplex PCR, and its TCRdb copy is limited to in-frame clones, with some not included. The sample lists 110,000 or so clones, over 80% occurring once. Input material: peripheral blood mononuclear cells (PBMCs). These receptors were obtained from a woman aged 18-29 years. The CDR3 runs from the conserved cysteine through the conserved F or W. D genes are given only for firm matches. Clone size, where shown, is once, few, many, or a class for clones that have expanded.

TGTGCCAGCAGCCCCCGACAGGGGGCTGGTAATTCACCCCTCCACTTT	CASSPRQGAGNSPLHF	.	TRBD1	TRBV11-2	TRBJ1-6
TGCGCCAGCAGCTTGGAGGACAGGACTGAAGCTTTCTTT	CASSLEDRTEAFF	.	TRBD1	TRBV5-1	TRBJ1-1
TGTGCCAGCAGCTACGGACTAGCCAAAAACATTCAGTACTTC	CASSYGLAKNIQYF	.	.	TRBV6-5	TRBJ2-4
TGCAGCGTCCCGGGGGGGGCGAACACCGGGGAGCTGTTTTTT	CSVPGGANTGELFF	once	TRBD2	TRBV29-1	TRBJ2-2
TGTGCCAGCAGTCTACGCAGGATATCCTACGAGCAGTACTTC	CASSLRRISYEQYF	.	.	TRBV27	TRBJ2-7
TGTGCCAGCAGCCCCGACAGGAGCAATGAGCAGTTCTTC	CASSPDRSNEQFF	.	.	TRBV5-4	TRBJ2-1
TGTGCCAGCAGCTTAACGGGCGGGGGAAACTACAATGAGCAGTTCTTC	CASSLTGGGNYNEQFF	.	TRBD2	TRBV7-3	TRBJ2-1
TGTGCCAGCGGGCCCCCCACTGAAGCTTTCTTT	CASGPPTEAFF	few	.	TRBV9	TRBJ1-1
TGTGCCTGGAGTGTGGGAGGGGGGACTGAAGCTTTCTTT	CAWSVGGGTEAFF	.	.	TRBV30	TRBJ1-1
TGTGCCAGCAGCCGACAGGGCGGCACTGAAGCTTTCTTT	CASSRQGGTEAFF	.	TRBD1	TRBV11-3	TRBJ1-1
TGTGCCAGCAGCGGAGGGACGGAAGGCCTCTCTGGAAACACCATATATTTT	CASSGGTEGLSGNTIYF	once	.	TRBV11-2	TRBJ1-3
TGTGCCACTAGGCAGACTGGAAACACCATATATTTT	CATRQTGNTIYF	.	.	TRBV15	TRBJ1-3
TGTGCCAGCAGTCCAAAAGGGGGCGCGGAACAGCCCCAGCATTTT	CASSPKGGAEQPQHF	.	TRBD1	TRBV6-5	TRBJ1-5
TGTGCCAGCAGCTTAAAGGTGGGCGGGTCCTACGAGCAGTACTTC	CASSLKVGGSYEQYF	.	.	TRBV7-3	TRBJ2-7
TGTGCCAGCAGCTTGGGACAGGGCCCGGTATTCGGGGAGCTGTTTTTT	CASSLGQGPVFGELFF	.	TRBD1	TRBV5-5	TRBJ2-2